This entry is about one T cell receptor (beta chain). This entry belongs to a study of blood T cell repertoires in COVID-19. For the study at large: Acute and convalescent COVID-19 specimens originated in the United States, Italy and Spain. PBMCs, B-cell-depleted T cells, or T cells were the source of the cDNA or gDNA that made up the material.

Authors' processing steps: Researchers report that nucleated cell counts were estimated from reference gene primer amplification. Profiling relied on immunoSEQ multiplex PCR, and the TCRdb table lists in-frame clones only, not all of them. D and trimming were read from the DNA, whereas the V and J calls and clone size are those reported in that table. The sample consists of 100,000 or so clones, around 84% of them appearing once. Germline V CDR1 and CDR2: SGHRS, YFSETQ. The CDR3 loop spans 14 amino acids. Trimming took 3 bases from V and 4 from J; bases not matched to a gene: 4. This TCR was sampled from a man over 45 with active or convalescent COVID-19. The chain couples TRBV5-1 to TRBJ2-7; 10 bases are shared with TRBD2. Sequenced material: peripheral blood. This chain's CDR3 is CASSSGLASYEQYV. The CDR3 nucleotides read TGCGCCAGCAGCTCGGGACTAGCGTCGTACGAGCAGTACGTC.